Sequencing of this T cell receptor beta chain was carried out in a study of blood T cell repertoires in COVID-19. Background on the study: Samples came from the United States, Italy and Spain, spanning acute and convalescent COVID-19. T cells, B-cell-depleted T cells, or PBMCs provided the cDNA or gDNA that served as material.

Original processing methods: Reference gene primer amplification gave estimated nucleated cell counts. Profiling relied on immunoSEQ multiplex PCR, and the TCRdb table lists in-frame clones only, not all of them. V and J calls and clone size come straight from that table; D and trimming were deduced from the DNA. The table lists 70,000 to 95,000 clones, roughly four fifths of them singletons. The trim removed 1 base at V and 5 bases at J, leaving 8 bases unmatched. The CDR3 extends over 15 amino acids. CDR1 and CDR2 from the germline V gene are GTSNPN and SVGIG (reference sequence). This clone was counted a single time.

This chain links TRBV30 with TRBJ2-7, with 10 bases matching TRBD2. Sequenced material: peripheral blood. This receptor was taken from a woman aged 55-70 years with acute or convalescent COVID-19. The CDR3 DNA is TGTGCCTGGAGTGAAATCGGGACTAGCGTCAACGAGCAGTACTTC. It specifies CAWSEIGTSVNEQYF.